The entry below describes one T cell receptor beta chain. No cognate antigen has been identified for it. One end of the junction fails to match germline, which may point to a read error. One collaborating source in Seattle enrolled patients while the patients were actively infected and followed the patients over time throughout the course of disease. Each collaborating institution followed its own protocols to collect whole blood in K2EDTA tubes. For TCRbeta analysis, collaborators shipped samples as frozen whole blood, isolated PBMCs, or DNA extracted from either of those sample types. The data belong to a study of blood T cell repertoires in COVID-19 (dated by TCRdb to about 2020). In terms of the full investigation: The collaborator samples originated in the United States, Italy and Spain and spanned the acute and convalescent phases of COVID-19. The repertoires were released in a freely available public database intended as a resource for research on the immune response to SARS-CoV-2. The sample metadata nearly always contained a de-identified subject ID, COVID-19 status, age in years and sex. The prospective study material was composed of cDNA or gDNA derived from T cells, B-cell-depleted T cells, or PBMCs. Samples came from the ongoing ImmuneRACE study (first 160 participants) plus 1,254 subjects from 6 global collaborators. The dataset comprised deeply sampled blood TCRbeta repertoires from subjects exposed to, actively infected with, or recovered from COVID-19. Where HLA class I and class II types were available, the types were taken from metadata supplied by the sample provider, not from assay-based typing.

TCRbeta CDR3 regions were amplified from genomic DNA by means of the immunoSEQ Assay, a bias-controlled multiplex PCR. The paper's data handling went like this. Nucleated cell counts per sample were estimated from amplification of reference gene primers within the assay. Sequence reads were collapsed and filtered to measure the absolute abundance of every unique TCRbeta CDR3 rearrangement. For each sample, productive Simpson clonality was calculated as the square root of Simpson's diversity index across productive rearrangements. Sourced from immuneACCESS, this table was stored by TCRdb with only in-frame sequences that have V and J called. A share of the clones is absent; for the studies checked, an unresolved V gene accounts for under half, and the remainder has no known explanation. That table gives V, J and clone size, and the DNA gave D and trimming. The sample table holds 200,000 to 250,000 clones, of which roughly four fifths were seen once. Over 4% of the sample rests with the top ten.

Counted from cysteine to phenylalanine, this CDR3 has 16 amino acids. The CDR3 DNA has 48 bases and is translated from base 1. The CDR1 and CDR2 encoded by the germline V gene are MNHEY and SVGAGI. What the research found in general, with its limitations: The quantity of clinical and demographic metadata differed by source and by participant and was supplied without curation.

The TCR originated in a woman between 65 and 79 years old with COVID-19, enrolled during active disease. The rearrangement joined TRBV6-5 to TRBJ2-1; TRBD2 lines up with 10 middle nucleotides. Sequenced: peripheral blood. The CDR3 region: CASSYSLASGSVGMFF. The base sequence is TGTGCCAGCAGCTACTCCTTGGCTAGCGGGAGCGTAGGCATGTTCTTC.